This T cell receptor beta chain was sequenced for a study of spatial heterogeneity in lung cancer. On the study more broadly: More than eight raw reads, on average, carried each unique TCR and UMI combination.

TCR cDNA molecules were tagged individually, and each one carried a unique molecular identifier. MiXCR, applied by TCRdb to the 5' RACE reads, yields one record per CDR3 protein. Of some 10,000 distinct CDR3 sequences listed, 4.5% are singletons. Findings and limits, study-wide: Ubiquitous expanded TCR counts tracked ubiquitous nonsynonymous mutations; regional expanded TCR counts tracked regional nonsynonymous mutations. Tumoral mutation counts were tracked by counts of expanded intratumoral alpha and beta TCRs.

Judged by abundance, this clonotype is medium-sized. The target antigen is unknown. Time point specified: sample taken at primary tumor resection. A total of around 67 untreated early-stage non-small cell lung cancer patients served as donors. This sample comprised lung tumor tissue, obtained at surgery. This receptor was identified in a female donor with early-stage non-small cell lung cancer.

In DNA form, the CDR3 reads TGTGCCAGCAGTTCGATTTACACAGATACGCAGTATTTT. Translated, it gives CASSSIYTDTQYF. The chain couples TRBV6-6 to TRBJ2-3, with D hard to call. The CDR3 is 13 amino acids. Deletions cut 4 bases from V and 2 bases from J, with 7 bases between. Germline assignment: CDR1 MNHNY and CDR2 SVGAGI (reference sequence).